One and the same sample provided the 22 T cell receptor beta chains below, sequenced in a study of neoadjuvant anti-PD-1 for oral cavity cancer. Sequencing used immunoSEQ multiplex PCR; TCRdb keeps in-frame clones, though not all of them. The table shows roughly 67,000 clones, with around four fifths occurring only once. The source was PBMCs, collected before nivolumab (anti-PD-1) treatment. The receptors here all came from a person aged 35-79 years with oral cavity squamous cell carcinoma.

The chain has TRBV19 and TRBJ2-3; 10 bases fit TRBD2. The CDR3 contains 13 residues. The germline V gene encodes CDR1 LNHDA and CDR2 SQIVND (reference sequence). J lost 5 bases, V lost 6 bases, and 2 bases had no gene match. The CDR3 nucleotides read TGTGCCAGTAGCTGGACTAGCGGAGATACGCAGTATTTT. This encodes CASSWTSGDTQYF.

This clone was seen a few times. This chain joins TRBV7-6 and TRBJ2-7; 7 bases fit TRBD1. J lost 5 bases, V lost 2 bases, and 6 bases had no gene match. Germline V gene data show CDR1 as SGHVS and CDR2 as FNYEAQ. CDR3 length: 14 amino acids. The CDR3 DNA reads TGTGCCAGCAGCTTAATACAGGGGAGTCACGAGCAGTACTTC. It codes for CASSLIQGSHEQYF.

The chain employs TRBV7-9 and TRBJ1-3; D gene ambiguous. Germline V gene data show CDR1 as SEHNR and CDR2 as FQNEAQ (reference sequence). The germline V and J ends were trimmed by 5 bases and 4 bases, with 12 bases remaining between them. The CDR3 covers 14 residues. CDR3 sequence: CASSIRAVGNTIYF. CDR3 nucleotides: TGTGCCAGCAGCATTAGGGCCGTCGGAAACACCATATATTTT.

V is TRBV4-1 and J is TRBJ2-7; 10 bases line up with TRBD2. The CDR3 runs 17 residues. Germline assignment: CDR1 MGHRA and CDR2 YSYEKL. J gave up 0 bases and V 0 bases, and 5 bases lay outside the gene matches. CDR3: CASSQEAGTSASYEQYF. In DNA form, the CDR3 reads TGCGCCAGCAGCCAAGAAGCCGGGACTAGCGCCTCCTACGAGCAGTACTTC.

The V and J genes are TRBV5-8 and TRBJ2-3, with 7 bases fitting TRBD1. The germline CDR1 and CDR2 sequences are SGHTS and YDEGEE. The CDR3 covers 14 residues. V trimming: 6 bases; J trimming: 4 bases; junction bases outside the gene matches: 8. This chain's CDR3 is CASNSGGGADTQYF. CDR3 nucleotides: TGTGCCAGCAACTCAGGGGGTGGTGCAGATACGCAGTATTTT. Together with reference TRBV5-8 and TRBJ2-3, the CDR3 gives the full variable domain: EAGVTQSPTHLIKTRGQQATLRCSPISGHTSVYWYQQALGLGLQFLLWYDEGEERNRGNFPPRFSGRQFPNYSSELNVNALELEDSALYLCASNSGGGADTQYFGPGTRLTVL.

This rearrangement joins TRBV18 to TRBJ1-4; D not certain. Germline V gene lookup returns CDR1 KGHSH and CDR2 LQKENI. V was clipped by 4 bases and J by 2 bases, with 11 bases between them. The CDR3 consists of 15 residues. The CDR3 loop reads CASSREPATNEKLFF. CDR3 bases: TGTGCCAGCTCACGAGAACCTGCCACTAATGAAAAACTGTTTTTT.

J is TRBJ1-1 and V is TRBV10-3, with TRBD1 matching 7 bases. V shed 9 bases, J shed 10 bases, and the junction held 17 bases outside the gene matches. Looked up from germline, CDR1 is ENHRY and CDR2 is SYGVKD. The CDR3 runs 14 residues. CDR3 in amino acids: CAIRGERENRGAFF. Written as DNA, the CDR3 is TGTGCCATAAGGGGGGAAAGGGAGAACAGGGGAGCTTTCTTT.

This chain connects TRBV4-1 to TRBJ2-4; the match to TRBD1 covers 7 bases. Germline V lookup: CDR1 MGHRA, CDR2 YSYEKL. J was trimmed by 0 bases and V by 4 bases; bases with no gene match: 15. This CDR3 is 19 amino acids long. Here the CDR3 reads CASSRTGTAILLAKNIQYF. As DNA, the CDR3 is TGCGCCAGCAGCCGTACCGGGACAGCGATCTTACTAGCCAAAAACATTCAGTACTTC.

This chain connects TRBV7-8 to TRBJ1-1, with D perhaps matching TRBD1 (5 bases). There are 15 residues in the CDR3. The germline V gene has CDR1 SGHVS and CDR2 FQNEAQ. The V gene lost 2 bases and the J gene lost 0 bases, with 10 bases spanning the gap. CDR3: CASSLSGPMNTEAFF. CDR3 DNA sequence: TGTGCCAGCAGCTTATCGGGGCCCATGAACACTGAAGCTTTCTTT.

This clone was counted between two and nine times. The V call is TRBV11-2, the J call TRBJ1-5; D is perhaps TRBD1 (6 bases). Trimming shortened V by 5 bases and J by 6 bases, and 14 bases separated the two germline ends. Per germline, CDR1 SGHAT and CDR2 FQNNGV. CDR3 size: 14 residues. The CDR3 sequence is CASSLRGSVQPQHF. The CDR3 region has the DNA TGTGCCAGCAGCCTTAGGGGGTCAGTTCAGCCCCAGCATTTT. Full variable domain (remainder filled in from reference TRBV11-2 and TRBJ1-5): EAGVAQSPRYKIIEKRQSVAFWCNPISGHATLYWYQQILGQGPKLLIQFQNNGVVDDSQLPKDRFSAERLKGVDSTLKIQPAKLEDSAVYLCASSLRGSVQPQHFGDGTRLSIL.

The chain is built from TRBV13 and TRBJ2-2; 8 bases are shared with TRBD2. The CDR3 is made up of 15 amino acids. CDR1 and CDR2 from the germline V gene are PRHDT and FYEKMQ (reference sequence). V dropped 2 bases and J dropped 3; count of bases not matched to a gene: 2. The CDR3 here is CASSLSGGYTGELFF. The CDR3 DNA is TGTGCCAGCAGCTTAAGCGGGGGCTACACCGGGGAGCTGTTTTTT. Together with reference TRBV13 and TRBJ2-2, the CDR3 gives the full variable domain: AAGVIQSPRHLIKEKRETATLKCYPIPRHDTVYWYQQGPGQDPQFLISFYEKMQSDKGSIPDRFSAQQFSDYHSELNMSSLELGDSALYFCASSLSGGYTGELFFGEGSRLTVL.

The chain combines TRBV30 with TRBJ1-1; the D is unclear. This CDR3 is 13 amino acids long. Per the germline V gene, CDR1 is GTSNPN and CDR2 is SVGIG (reference sequence). Trimming took off 0 bases at V and 6 bases at J, with 11 bases between the two ends. The CDR3 reads CAWSVGLSAEAFF. CDR3 bases: TGTGCCTGGAGTGTAGGGTTGAGCGCTGAAGCTTTCTTT.

The chain recombines TRBV7-6 with TRBJ2-1; 9 bases agree with TRBD2. V was clipped by 5 bases and J by 1 base; unmatched bases: 6. Looked up from germline, CDR1 is SGHVS and CDR2 is FNYEAQ. The CDR3 runs to 16 residues. The CDR3 protein is CASSPISGRSYNEQFF. The CDR3 DNA sequence: TGTGCCAGCAGCCCCATCAGCGGGAGGTCCTACAATGAGCAGTTCTTC.

The rearrangement joins TRBV5-1 to TRBJ2-5, with TRBD1 matching over 9 bases. CDR1 and CDR2 (germline): SGHRS, YFSETQ. The CDR3 has 14 amino acids. Unmatched junction bases numbered 5, after V lost 4 bases and J lost 4 bases. The CDR3 coding sequence is TGCGCCAGCAGCCACGGGACAGGGCGAGAGACCCAGTACTTC. It specifies CASSHGTGRETQYF.

This chain links TRBV6-5 with TRBJ2-5; TRBD1 agrees at 7 bases. J lost 1 base, V lost 5 bases, and 7 bases had no gene match. Looked up from germline, CDR1 is MNHEY and CDR2 is SVGAGI. The CDR3 has 15 amino acids. This CDR3 is CASSRTGAPQETQYF. In DNA, the CDR3 is TGTGCCAGCAGTCGTACAGGGGCCCCCCAAGAGACCCAGTACTTC.

The V and J genes are TRBV4-1 and TRBJ1-1, with 8 positions matching TRBD1. This CDR3 comprises 19 residues. CDR1 and CDR2 (germline): MGHRA, YSYEKL. V lost 0 bases to trimming and J lost 5 bases; unmatched junction nucleotides: 17. DNA for the CDR3: TGCGCCAGCAGCCAAGAATTGCTTCGGGCAGGGGGCGAATGGACTGAAGCTTTCTTT. Its translation: CASSQELLRAGGEWTEAFF.

The rearrangement joins TRBV5-4 to TRBJ2-1; 11 nucleotides match TRBD1. The V segment lost 3 bases and the J segment 2 bases; nucleotides outside the gene matches: 10. Germline CDR1 SGHNT, CDR2 YYREEE (reference sequence). CDR3 length equals 18 residues. The CDR3 DNA reads as TGTGCCAGCAGCTCACCCGGGACAGGGGGTTCTACCTACAATGAGCAGTTCTTC. This gives the protein CASSSPGTGGSTYNEQFF.

The chain links TRBV27 to TRBJ1-6, with D possibly being TRBD1 (5 bases). Trimming cost V 2 bases and J 8 bases, with 19 bases left between them. This CDR3 has 17 amino acids. Per germline, CDR1 MNHEY and CDR2 SMNVEV (reference sequence). The CDR3 reads CASSLAPSRGFDSPLHF. The CDR3 DNA is TGTGCCAGCAGTTTAGCGCCCTCGAGGGGTTTCGATTCACCCCTCCACTTT.

This rearrangement joins TRBV4-1 to TRBJ2-5; 11 bases are a match to TRBD2. J gave up 3 bases and V 3 bases, and 3 bases lay outside the gene matches. CDR1 is MGHRA and CDR2 is YSYEKL in the germline V gene. This CDR3 region has 15 residues. CDR3 sequence reads: CASSHLTSGEETQYF. In DNA form, the CDR3 reads TGCGCCAGCAGCCACTTGACTAGCGGGGAAGAGACCCAGTACTTC.

The genes are TRBV27 and TRBJ2-2; 8 nucleotides match TRBD1. Germline V gene sequence: CDR1 MNHEY, CDR2 SMNVEV (reference sequence). V was pared by 6 bases and J by 3 bases, with 6 bases of the junction left unmatched. The CDR3 consists of 15 residues. The CDR3 DNA sequence: TGTGCCAGCAGAAGGGGACAGGTCTACACCGGGGAGCTGTTTTTT. Its protein is CASRRGQVYTGELFF.

The CDR3 DNA sequence: TGTGCCAGCAGCTTAGATCACCTAGCGGGAGTTAACGAGCAGTACTTC. It codes for CASSLDHLAGVNEQYF. This chain uses TRBV11-2 with TRBJ2-7; 10 nucleotides line up with TRBD2. Unmatched junction bases numbered 7, after V lost 0 bases and J lost 5 bases. The CDR3 is 16 residues long. Per the germline V gene, CDR1 is SGHAT and CDR2 is FQNNGV.

This clone has just one count. The V call is TRBV5-8, the J call TRBJ1-5, with D possibly TRBD1 on 5 matching bases. The ends were cut back, 7 bases at V and 9 bases at J, with 17 bases in the middle. The CDR3 has 13 residues. The germline CDR1 and CDR2 sequences are SGHTS and YDEGEE. CDR3 sequence: CASAWGNEWPQHF. In DNA, the CDR3 is TGTGCCAGCGCCTGGGGGAATGAGTGGCCCCAGCATTTT.